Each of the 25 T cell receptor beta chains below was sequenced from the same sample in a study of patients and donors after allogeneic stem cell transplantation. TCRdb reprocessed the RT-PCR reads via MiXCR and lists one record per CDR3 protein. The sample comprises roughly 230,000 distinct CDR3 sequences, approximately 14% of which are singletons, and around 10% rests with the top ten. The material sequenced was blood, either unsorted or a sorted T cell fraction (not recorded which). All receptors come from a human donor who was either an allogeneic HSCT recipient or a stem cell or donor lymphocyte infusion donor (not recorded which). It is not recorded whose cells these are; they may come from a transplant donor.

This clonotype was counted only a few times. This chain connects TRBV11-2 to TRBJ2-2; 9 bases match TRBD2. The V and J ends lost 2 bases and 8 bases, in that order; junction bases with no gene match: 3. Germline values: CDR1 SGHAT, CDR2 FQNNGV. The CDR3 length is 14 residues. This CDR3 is CASSLPSGVGELFF. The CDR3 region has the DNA TGTGCCAGCAGCTTACCTAGCGGGGTTGGGGAGCTGTTTTTT.

CDR3: CASSQDEGLAGGDTQYF. In DNA, the CDR3 is TGTGCCAGCAGCCAAGATGAGGGTCTAGCGGGAGGGGATACGCAGTATTTT. This chain joins TRBV3-1 and TRBJ2-3; 12 bases agree with TRBD2. CDR1 is LGHDT and CDR2 is YNNKEL in the germline V gene (reference sequence). The CDR3 spans 17 residues. The J segment lost 6 bases and the V segment lost 0 bases, leaving 7 bases of the junction unmatched.

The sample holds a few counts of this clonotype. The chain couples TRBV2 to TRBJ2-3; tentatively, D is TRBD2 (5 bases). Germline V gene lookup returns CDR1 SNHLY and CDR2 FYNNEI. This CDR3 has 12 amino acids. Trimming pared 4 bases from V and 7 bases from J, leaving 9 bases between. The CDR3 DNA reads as TGTGCCAGCAGTGTTGGGAGACATACGCAGTATTTT. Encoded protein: CASSVGRHTQYF.

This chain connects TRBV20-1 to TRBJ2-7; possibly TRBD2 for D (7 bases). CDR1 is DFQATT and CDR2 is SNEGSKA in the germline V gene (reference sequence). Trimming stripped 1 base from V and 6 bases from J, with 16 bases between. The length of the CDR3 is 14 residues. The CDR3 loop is CSARADRWGGEQYF. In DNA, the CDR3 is TGCAGTGCTAGAGCCGACAGGTGGGGGGGCGAGCAGTACTTC.

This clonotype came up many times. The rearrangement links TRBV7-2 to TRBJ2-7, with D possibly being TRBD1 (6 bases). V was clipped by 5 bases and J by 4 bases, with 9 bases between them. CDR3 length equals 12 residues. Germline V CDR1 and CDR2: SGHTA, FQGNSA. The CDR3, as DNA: TGTGCCAGCAGCAGCGGACAGTACGAGCAGTACTTC. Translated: CASSSGQYEQYF.

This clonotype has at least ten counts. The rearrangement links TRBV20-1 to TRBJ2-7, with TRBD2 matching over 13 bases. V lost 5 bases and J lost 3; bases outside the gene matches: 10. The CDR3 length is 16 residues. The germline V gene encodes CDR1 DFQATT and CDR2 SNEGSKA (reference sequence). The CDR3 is CSARGLAGVFDYEQYF. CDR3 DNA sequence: TGCAGTGCTCGAGGACTAGCGGGAGTCTTTGACTACGAGCAGTACTTC.

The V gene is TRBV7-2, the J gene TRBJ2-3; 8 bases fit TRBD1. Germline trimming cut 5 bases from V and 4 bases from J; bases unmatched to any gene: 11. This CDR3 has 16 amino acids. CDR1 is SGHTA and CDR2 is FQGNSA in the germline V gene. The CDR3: CASSPGQGRTADTQYF. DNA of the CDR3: TGTGCCAGCAGCCCCGGACAGGGAAGGACCGCAGATACGCAGTATTTT.

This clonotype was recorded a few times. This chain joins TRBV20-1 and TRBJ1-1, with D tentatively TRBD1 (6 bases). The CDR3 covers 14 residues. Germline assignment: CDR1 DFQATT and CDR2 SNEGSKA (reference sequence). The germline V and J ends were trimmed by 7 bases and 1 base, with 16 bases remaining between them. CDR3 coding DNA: TGCAGTGGAGCACCCGGGACACGGAACACTGAAGCTTTCTTT. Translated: CSGAPGTRNTEAFF.

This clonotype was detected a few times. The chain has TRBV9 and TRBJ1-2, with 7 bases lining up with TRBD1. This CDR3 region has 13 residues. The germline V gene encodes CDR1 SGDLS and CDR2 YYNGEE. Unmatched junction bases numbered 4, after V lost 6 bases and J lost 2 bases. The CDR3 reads CASNRDSNYGYTF. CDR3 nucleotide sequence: TGTGCCAGCAACCGGGACAGCAACTATGGCTACACCTTC.

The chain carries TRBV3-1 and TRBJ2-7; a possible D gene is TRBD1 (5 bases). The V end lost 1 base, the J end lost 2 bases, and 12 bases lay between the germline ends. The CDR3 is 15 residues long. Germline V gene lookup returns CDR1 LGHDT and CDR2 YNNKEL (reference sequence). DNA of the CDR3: TGTGCCAGCAGCCAAGGTATAGGGGCGACCTACGAGCAGTACTTC. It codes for CASSQGIGATYEQYF.

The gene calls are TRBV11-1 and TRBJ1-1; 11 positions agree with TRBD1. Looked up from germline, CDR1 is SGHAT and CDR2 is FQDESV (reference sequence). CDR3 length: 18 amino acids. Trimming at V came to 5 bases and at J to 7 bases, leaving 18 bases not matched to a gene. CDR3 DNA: TGTGCCAGCAGCGATAGCCCGGGACAGGGGGTTTTGCACCGTGAAGCTTTCTTT. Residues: CASSDSPGQGVLHREAFF. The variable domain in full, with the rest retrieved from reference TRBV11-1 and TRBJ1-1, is EAEVAQSPRYKITEKSQAVAFWCDPISGHATLYWYRQILGQGPELLVQFQDESVVDDSQLPKDRFSAERLKGVDSTLKIQPAELGDSAMYLCASSDSPGQGVLHREAFFGQGTRLTVV.

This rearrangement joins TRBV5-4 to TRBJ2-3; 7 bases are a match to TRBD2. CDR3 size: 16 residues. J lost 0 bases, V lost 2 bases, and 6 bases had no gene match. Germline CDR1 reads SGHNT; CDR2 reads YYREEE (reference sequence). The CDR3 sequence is CASSFGRGRSTDTQYF. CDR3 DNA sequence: TGTGCCAGCAGCTTCGGGCGGGGGAGAAGCACAGATACGCAGTATTTT.

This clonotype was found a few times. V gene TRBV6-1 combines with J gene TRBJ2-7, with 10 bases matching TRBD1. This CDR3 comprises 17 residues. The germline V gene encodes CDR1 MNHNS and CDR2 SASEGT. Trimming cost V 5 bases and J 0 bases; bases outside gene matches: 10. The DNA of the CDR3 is TGTGCCAGCAGTAGGATGGGGACAGGGGAAAGCTCCTACGAGCAGTACTTC. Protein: CASSRMGTGESSYEQYF.

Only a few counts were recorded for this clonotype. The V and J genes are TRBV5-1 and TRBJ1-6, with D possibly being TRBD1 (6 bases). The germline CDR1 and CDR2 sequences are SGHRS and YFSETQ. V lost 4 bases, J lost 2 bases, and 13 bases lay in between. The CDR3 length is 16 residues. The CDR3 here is CASSPRGDAYNSPLHF. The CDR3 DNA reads TGCGCCAGCAGCCCGAGGGGGGACGCCTATAATTCACCCCTCCACTTT. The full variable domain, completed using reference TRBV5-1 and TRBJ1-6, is KAGVTQTPRYLIKTRGQQVTLSCSPISGHRSVSWYQQTPGQGLQFLFEYFSETQRNKGNFPGRFSGRQFSNSRSEMNVSTLELGDSALYLCASSPRGDAYNSPLHFGNGTRLTVT.

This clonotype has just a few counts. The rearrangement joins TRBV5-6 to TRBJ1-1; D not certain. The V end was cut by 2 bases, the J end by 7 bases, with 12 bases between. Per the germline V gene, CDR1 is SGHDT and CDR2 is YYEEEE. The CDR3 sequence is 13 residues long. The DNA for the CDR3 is TGTGCCAGCAGCTTTGGAAATGGGATTGAAGCTTTCTTT. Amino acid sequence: CASSFGNGIEAFF.

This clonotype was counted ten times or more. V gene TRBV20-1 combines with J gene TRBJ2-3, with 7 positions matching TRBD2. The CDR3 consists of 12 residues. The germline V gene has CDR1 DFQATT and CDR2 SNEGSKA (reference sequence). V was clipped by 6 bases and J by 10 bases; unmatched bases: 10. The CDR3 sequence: CSAAGRNAAQYF. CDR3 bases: TGCAGTGCCGCCGGGAGGAATGCGGCGCAGTATTTT.

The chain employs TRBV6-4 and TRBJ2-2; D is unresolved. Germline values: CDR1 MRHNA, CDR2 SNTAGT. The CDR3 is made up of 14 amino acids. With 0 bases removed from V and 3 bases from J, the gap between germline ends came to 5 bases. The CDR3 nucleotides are TGTGCCAGCAGTGACTCTGGGGACACCGGGGAGCTGTTTTTT. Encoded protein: CASSDSGDTGELFF.

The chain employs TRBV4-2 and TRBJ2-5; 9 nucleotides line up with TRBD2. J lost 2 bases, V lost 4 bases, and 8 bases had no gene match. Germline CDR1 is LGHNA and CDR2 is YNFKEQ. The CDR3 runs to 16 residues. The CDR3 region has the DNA TGTGCCAGCAGCCCCCAGCGGGGGGTCGCGCAAGAGACCCAGTACTTC. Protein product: CASSPQRGVAQETQYF.

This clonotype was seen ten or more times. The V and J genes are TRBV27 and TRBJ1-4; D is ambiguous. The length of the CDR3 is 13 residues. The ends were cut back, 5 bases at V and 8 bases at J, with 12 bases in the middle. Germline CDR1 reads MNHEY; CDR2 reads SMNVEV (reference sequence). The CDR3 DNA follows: TGTGCCAGCAGTAACAGAGAAGGGGAAAAACTGTTTTTT. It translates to CASSNREGEKLFF.

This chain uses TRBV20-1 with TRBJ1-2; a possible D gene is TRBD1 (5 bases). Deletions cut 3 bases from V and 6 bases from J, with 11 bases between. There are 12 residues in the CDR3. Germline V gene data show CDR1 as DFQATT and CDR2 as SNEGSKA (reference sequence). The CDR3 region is CSASRGRNGYTF. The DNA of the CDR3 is TGCAGTGCTAGCCGGGGCAGGAATGGCTACACCTTC.

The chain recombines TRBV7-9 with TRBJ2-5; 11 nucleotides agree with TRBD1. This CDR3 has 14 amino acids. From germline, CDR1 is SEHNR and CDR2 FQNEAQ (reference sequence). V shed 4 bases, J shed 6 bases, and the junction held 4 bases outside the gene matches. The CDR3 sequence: CASSSGQGAKTQYF. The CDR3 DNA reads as TGTGCCAGCAGCTCAGGACAGGGGGCCAAGACCCAGTACTTC.

CDR3 nucleotide sequence: TGTGCCAGCAGCTTCACTCCGGGACTAGCGGGGGATATCCAAGAGACCCAGTACTTC. Translating gives CASSFTPGLAGDIQETQYF. The V and J genes are TRBV7-8 and TRBJ2-5, with TRBD2 matching over 14 bases. From germline, CDR1 is SGHVS and CDR2 FQNEAQ. The CDR3 is made up of 19 amino acids. The V segment lost 3 bases and the J segment 1 base; nucleotides outside the gene matches: 10.

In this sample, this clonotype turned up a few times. In DNA, the CDR3 is TGCGCCAGCAGCTCAATAGGAGGGGCCAACGTCCTGACTTTC. Translating it yields CASSSIGGANVLTF. The chain carries TRBV5-1 and TRBJ2-6; D not resolved. The germline gives CDR1 SGHRS, CDR2 YFSETQ. The CDR3 runs to 14 residues. Trimming removed 3 bases at V and 4 bases at J, with 8 bases between.

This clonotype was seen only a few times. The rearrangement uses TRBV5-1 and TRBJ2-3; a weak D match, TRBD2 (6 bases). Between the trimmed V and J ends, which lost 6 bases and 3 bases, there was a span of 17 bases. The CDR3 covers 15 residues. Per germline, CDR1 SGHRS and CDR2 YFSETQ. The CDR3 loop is CASKDLGTGTDTQYF. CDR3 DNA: TGCGCCAGCAAGGACTTAGGGACTGGGACAGATACGCAGTATTTT.

This CDR3 is CASSLRRETQYF. The CDR3 region has the DNA TGCGCCAGCAGCTTACGGCGAGAGACCCAGTACTTC. The chain recombines TRBV5-1 with TRBJ2-5; D not certain. Trimming cost V 2 bases and J 4 bases, with 6 bases left between them. The CDR3 contains 12 residues. Germline V CDR1 and CDR2: SGHRS, YFSETQ.